The clone carrying this T cell receptor (beta chain) was counted between two and nine times. Its antigen is not known. The sample belongs to a study of T cell repertoires in cytomegalovirus infection. Study-wide context: CMV epitopes used comprised recently identified HLA-C-restricted ones and well-studied HLA-B-restricted ones. CMV infection and matching HLA type were both indicated by public TCR beta signatures.

TCRdb redid the calling of the reads with MiXCR, one entry per CDR3 protein. The sample holds approximately 110,000 distinct CDR3 sequences, around 31% seen once. Whole-study findings and limits: Dominating the ex vivo response were TCR beta clonotypes that were CMV-specific and HLA-C-restricted. Cumulative public TCR beta family frequency identified carriers of CMV plus the relevant HLA.

Germline CDR1 is SGHVT and CDR2 is SQSDAQ. This CDR3 comprises 12 residues. Trimming cost V 1 base and J 6 bases, with 6 bases left between them. This chain connects TRBV7-4 to TRBJ1-1; D is possibly TRBD1 (6 bases). The material was CD8+ T cells from cultured PBMCs, obtained from culture after CMV antigen stimulation. The receptor comes from a human donor in good health (CMV status not recorded). Some clones in this sample may be carry-over from other donors' samples. Written as DNA, the CDR3 is TGTGCCAGCAGCTTAGGGACAGCTGAAGCTTTCTTT. The encoded protein is CASSLGTAEAFF. The whole variable domain, remainder taken from reference TRBV7-4 and TRBJ1-1, is GAGVSQSPRYKVAKRGRDVALRCDSISGHVTLYWYRQTLGQGSEVLTYSQSDAQRDKSGRPSGRFSAERPERSVSTLKIQRTEQGDSAVYLCASSLGTAEAFFGQGTRLTVV.